This T cell receptor beta chain was profiled in a study of T cell responses to AZD1222 COVID-19 vaccine. Study-level points and caveats: Every sample of the repertoires postdated the peak T cell response.

The germline V gene has CDR1 MNHEY and CDR2 SVGAGI. CDR3 size: 15 residues. Trimming took 0 bases from V and 4 from J, leaving 10 bases between them. Method: immunoSEQ multiplex PCR; TCRdb's copy keeps in-frame clones and lacks some. The sample carries about 120,000 clones, around nine tenths recorded once. Worth noting for this clone: The antigen is not known.

This sequence originates from an adult in good health. This chain connects TRBV6-5 to TRBJ1-5, with D tentatively TRBD1 (6 bases). Sequences were derived from peripheral blood, sampled on day 0 of AZD1222 vaccination. The CDR3 here is CASSYSRDTNQPQHF. The DNA of the CDR3 is TGTGCCAGCAGTTACTCGAGGGACACGAATCAGCCCCAGCATTTT.